This note documents a single T cell receptor beta chain sequence. The antigen is unknown. This entry is derived from a study of T cell responses to AZD1222 COVID-19 vaccine. Libraries were prepared by immunoSEQ multiplex PCR; TCRdb keeps only in-frame clonotypes and omits some of them. Altogether 150,000 to 160,000 clones are present, roughly 90% being singletons, with the ten largest covering 5.5% to 6%. The CDR3 covers 16 residues. Overall study findings and caveats: Variant regions that are unmutated are reportedly the target of nearly half of spike-specific TCRs. No day 14 peak samples; only post-peak repertoires were characterized.

V usage is TRBV12-2 and J usage is TRBJ2-1; the table's D call TRBD2 went unverified against the DNA. TRBV12-2 is deemed a pseudogene. This specimen was peripheral blood, taken on day 0 of MenACWY control vaccination. The clonotype originates from an adult in good health. The CDR3 sequence is CASRLARLAGENEQFF. CDR3 coding DNA: TGTGCAAGTCGCTTAGCCCGCCTAGCGGGAGAGAATGAGCAGTTCTTC.